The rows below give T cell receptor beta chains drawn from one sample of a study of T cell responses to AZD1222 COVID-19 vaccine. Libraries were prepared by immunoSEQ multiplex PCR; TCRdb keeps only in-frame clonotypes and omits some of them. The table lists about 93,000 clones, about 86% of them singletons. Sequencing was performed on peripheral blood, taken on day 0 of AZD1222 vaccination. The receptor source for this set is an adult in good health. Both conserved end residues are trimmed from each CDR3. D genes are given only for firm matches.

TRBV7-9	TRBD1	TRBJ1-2	ASSPGQGVAGYT
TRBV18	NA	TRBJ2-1	ASSPTLGTHNEQF
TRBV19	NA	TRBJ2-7	ASSIGSRRYEQY
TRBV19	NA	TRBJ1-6	ASSRTANNSPLH
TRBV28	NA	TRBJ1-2	ASSLGQSNYGYT
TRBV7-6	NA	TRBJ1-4	ASSLEVPQKLF
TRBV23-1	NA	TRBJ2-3	ASSQFRQY
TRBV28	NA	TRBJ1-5	ASRTTGFRSNQPQH
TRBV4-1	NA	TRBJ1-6	ASSQVTGGNSPLH
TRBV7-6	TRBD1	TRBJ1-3	ASSLASPGQGNSGNTIY
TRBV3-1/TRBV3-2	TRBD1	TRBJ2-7	ASTGTGGLSEQY
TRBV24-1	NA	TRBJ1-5	ATSVAGSGQPQH
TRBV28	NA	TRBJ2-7	ASSLWGTTYEQY
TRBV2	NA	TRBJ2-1	ASSVRGEQF
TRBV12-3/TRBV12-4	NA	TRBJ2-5	ASKLGEEETQY
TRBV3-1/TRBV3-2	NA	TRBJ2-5	ASENQETQY
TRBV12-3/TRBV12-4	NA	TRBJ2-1	ASSFYNEQF